The 7 T cell receptor beta chains in this list originate from one sample, sequenced in a study of control samples from healthy donors and cancer patients. Only in-frame clones appear in the TCRdb table, and some are missing; sequencing was by immunoSEQ multiplex PCR. The data contain around 74,000 clones, over 80% of them seen just once; the ten biggest clones take up about 5%. Sequencing was performed on blood. The receptors stem from a woman aged 55-70 years in good health.

The rearrangement joins TRBV9 to TRBJ1-5; D perhaps matches TRBD1 (6 bases). Germline-derived CDR1 and CDR2 are SGDLS and YYNGEE. CDR3 length: 15 amino acids. The germline V and J ends were trimmed by 3 bases and 1 base, with 11 bases remaining between them. Here the CDR3 reads CASSAGASSNQPQHF. CDR3 nucleotide sequence: TGTGCCAGCAGCGCGGGGGCCTCCAGCAATCAGCCCCAGCATTTT.

V is TRBV19 and J is TRBJ1-2; D is perhaps TRBD1 (5 bases). V lost 3 bases, J lost 1 base, and 9 bases lay in between. The CDR3 runs to 14 residues. Germline loops: CDR1 LNHDA, CDR2 SQIVND (reference sequence). Here the CDR3 reads CASSIEQVNYGYTF. CDR3 nucleotides: TGTGCCAGTAGTATCGAACAGGTTAACTATGGCTACACCTTC.

The V call is TRBV2, the J call TRBJ2-6; D is unclear. CDR1 SNHLY and CDR2 FYNNEI come from the germline V gene. Trimming left V 7 bases short and J 2 bases short, with 12 bases between. This CDR3 has 15 amino acids. This chain's CDR3 is CASIRGTAGANVLTF. The CDR3 DNA reads TGTGCCAGCATACGTGGAACAGCTGGGGCCAACGTCCTGACTTTC.

The count of this clone is one. This sequence joins TRBV7-2 and TRBJ2-7; 7 bases line up with TRBD2. The CDR3 sequence is 16 residues long. J was trimmed by 4 bases and V by 5 bases; bases with no gene match: 14. Germline-derived CDR1 and CDR2 are SGHTA and FQGNSA. CDR3 in DNA: TGTGCCAGCAGCCCTCTGGGGGGGGAGCCCCTATACGAGCAGTACTTC. It yields the protein CASSPLGGEPLYEQYF.

V and J are TRBV10-3 and TRBJ1-6, with no clear D. Germline V gene lookup returns CDR1 ENHRY and CDR2 SYGVKD. V was cut by 11 bases and J by 3 bases, with 11 bases left in between. CDR3 length: 13 residues. The CDR3 DNA reads as TGTGCCTCTCTTGCAAGCTATAATTCACCCCTCCACTTT. Translated: CASLASYNSPLHF.

The chain couples TRBV7-2 to TRBJ1-2; no reliable D call. Germline-derived CDR1 and CDR2 are SGHTA and FQGNSA. The V and J ends lost 7 bases and 2 bases respectively, with 14 bases between them. CDR3 length: 14 residues. Here the CDR3 DNA reads TGTGCCAGCACTAAAACGACGGCAAACTATGGCTACACCTTC. This encodes CASTKTTANYGYTF. Filled out from reference TRBV7-2 and TRBJ1-2, the complete variable domain reads GAGVSQSPSNKVTEKGKDVELRCDPISGHTALYWYRQSLGQGLEFLIYFQGNSAPDKSGLPSDRFSAERTGGSVSTLTIQRTQQEDSAVYLCASTKTTANYGYTFGSGTRLTVV.

The V and J genes are TRBV7-9 and TRBJ2-2; no definite D call. This CDR3 has 12 amino acids. Germline V lookup: CDR1 SEHNR, CDR2 FQNEAQ (reference sequence). V was shortened by 1 base and J by 5 bases, with 2 bases between the two germline ends. The CDR3 nucleotides read TGTGCCAGCAGCTTAGAGACCGGGGAGCTGTTTTTT. Translated, it gives CASSLETGELFF.